This TCR beta chain was sequenced during a study of human T cells and chemical hapten exposure. Described time point: patch test 2, 6 weeks after DPC sensitization. The treatment was: therapeutic diphenylcyclopropenone sensitization with weekly scalp DPC. Germline values: CDR1 SQVTM, CDR2 ANQGSEA. CDR3 length equals 13 residues. Trimming removed 3 bases from V and 2 bases from J, with 11 bases in between. This clonotype was recorded at least ten times. The library put unique molecular identifiers onto individual cDNA molecules. MiXCR, run by TCRdb on the RACE reads, gives a single entry per CDR3 protein. The sample has tens of thousands of distinct CDR3 sequences, 8% to 13% seen once.

The chain is built from TRBV29-1 and TRBJ2-7; possible D gene TRBD2, 5 bases. This TCR derives from a woman between 45 and 65 years old with alopecia areata. Some clones in this sample may be carry-over from other donors' samples. Material: whole blood, obtained in connection with sensitization to the hapten diphenylcyclopropenone (DPC). CDR3 nucleotides: TGCAGCGTTGAGTCCGACTATACCTACGAGCAGTACTTC. Translation gives CSVESDYTYEQYF.